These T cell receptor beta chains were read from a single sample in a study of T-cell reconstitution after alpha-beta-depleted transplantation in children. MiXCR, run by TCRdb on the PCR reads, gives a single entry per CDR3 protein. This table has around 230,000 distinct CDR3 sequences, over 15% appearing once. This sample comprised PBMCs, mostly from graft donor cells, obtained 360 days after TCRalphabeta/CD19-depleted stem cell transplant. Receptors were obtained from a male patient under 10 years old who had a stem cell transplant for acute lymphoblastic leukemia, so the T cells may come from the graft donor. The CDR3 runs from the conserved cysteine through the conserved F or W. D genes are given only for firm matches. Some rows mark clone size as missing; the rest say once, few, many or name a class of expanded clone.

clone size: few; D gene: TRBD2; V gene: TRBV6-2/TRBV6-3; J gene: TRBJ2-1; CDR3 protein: CASSTTSGRGNEQFF; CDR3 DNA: TGTGCCAGCAGTACCACTAGCGGGAGGGGCAATGAGCAGTTCTTC
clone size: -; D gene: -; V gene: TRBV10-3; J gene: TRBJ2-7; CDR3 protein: CAIREWANSTYEQYF; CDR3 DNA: TGTGCCATCAGGGAGTGGGCGAACTCCACCTACGAGCAGTACTTC
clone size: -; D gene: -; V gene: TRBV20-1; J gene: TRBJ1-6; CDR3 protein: CSAPRGGGKNSPLHF; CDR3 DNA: TGCAGTGCCCCGAGAGGTGGGGGGAAGAATTCACCCCTCCACTTT
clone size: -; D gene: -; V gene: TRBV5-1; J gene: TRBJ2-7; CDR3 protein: CASSLVGESVYEQYF; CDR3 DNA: TGCGCCAGCAGCTTGGTCGGGGAATCCGTGTACGAGCAGTACTTC
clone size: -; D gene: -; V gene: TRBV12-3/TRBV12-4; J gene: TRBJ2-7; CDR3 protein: CASSSVDSAYEQYF; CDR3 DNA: TGTGCCAGCAGTTCAGTCGACAGTGCCTACGAGCAGTACTTC
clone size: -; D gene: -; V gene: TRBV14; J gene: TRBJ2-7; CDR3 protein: CASSQAQGQRDEQYF; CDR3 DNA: TGTGCCAGCAGCCAAGCTCAGGGCCAGCGGGACGAGCAGTACTTC
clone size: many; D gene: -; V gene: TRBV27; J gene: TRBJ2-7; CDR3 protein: CASSLTPGLHPEAYEQYF; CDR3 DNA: TGTGCCAGCAGTTTAACCCCGGGACTCCACCCAGAGGCCTACGAGCAGTACTTC
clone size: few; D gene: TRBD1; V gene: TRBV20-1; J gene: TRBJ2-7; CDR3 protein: CSAKDRVNGEQYF; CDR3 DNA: TGCAGTGCTAAGGACAGGGTTAATGGAGAGCAGTACTTC
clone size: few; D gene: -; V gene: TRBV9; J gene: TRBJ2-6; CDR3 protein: CASRSRSAGANVLTF; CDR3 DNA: TGTGCCAGCAGGTCGCGTAGTGCGGGGGCCAACGTCCTGACTTTC
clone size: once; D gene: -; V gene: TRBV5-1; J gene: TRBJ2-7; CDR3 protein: CASSLDSGRAYEQYF; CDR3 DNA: TGCGCCAGCAGCTTGGATTCCGGCAGGGCCTACGAGCAGTACTTC
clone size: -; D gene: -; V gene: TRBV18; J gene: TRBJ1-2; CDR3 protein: CASSPQGERTSYGYTF; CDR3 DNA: TGTGCCAGCTCACCACAAGGGGAGCGAACATCCTATGGCTACACCTTC
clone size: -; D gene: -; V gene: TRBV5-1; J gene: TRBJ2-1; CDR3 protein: CASSLSWGNEQFF; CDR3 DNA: TGCGCCAGCAGCTTGTCCTGGGGCAATGAGCAGTTCTTC
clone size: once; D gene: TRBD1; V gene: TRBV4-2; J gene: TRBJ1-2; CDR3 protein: CASSHPQGQANYGYTF; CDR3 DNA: TGTGCCAGCAGCCACCCCCAGGGACAGGCTAACTATGGCTACACCTTC
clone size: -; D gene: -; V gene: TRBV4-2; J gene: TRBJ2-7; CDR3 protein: CASSQGVASAISYEQYF; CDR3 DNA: TGTGCCAGCAGCCAAGGTGTGGCTAGCGCAATTTCCTACGAGCAGTACTTC
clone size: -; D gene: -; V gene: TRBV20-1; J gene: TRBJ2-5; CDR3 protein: CSARGLPAESETQYF; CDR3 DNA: TGCAGTGCTAGAGGACTCCCCGCAGAGTCGGAGACCCAGTACTTC
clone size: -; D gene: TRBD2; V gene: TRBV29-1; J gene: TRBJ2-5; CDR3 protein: CSVEGLGQETQYF; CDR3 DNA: TGCAGCGTCGAAGGACTAGGTCAAGAGACCCAGTACTTC
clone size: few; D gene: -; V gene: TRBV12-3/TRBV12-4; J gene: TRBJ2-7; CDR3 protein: CASSGDILWGQYF; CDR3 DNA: TGTGCCAGCAGTGGGGACATCCTTTGGGGGCAGTACTTC
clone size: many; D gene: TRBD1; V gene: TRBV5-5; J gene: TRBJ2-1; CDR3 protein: CASSSTGNEQFF; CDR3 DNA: TGTGCCAGCAGCTCGACAGGGAATGAGCAGTTCTTC
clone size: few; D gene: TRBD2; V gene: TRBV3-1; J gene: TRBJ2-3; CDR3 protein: CASSQEGRGNTQYF; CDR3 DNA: TGTGCCAGCAGCCAAGAGGGGAGGGGTAATACGCAGTATTTT
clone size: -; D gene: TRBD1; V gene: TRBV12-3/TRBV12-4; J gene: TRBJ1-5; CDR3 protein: CASSLFRTGGQPQHF; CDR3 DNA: TGTGCCAGCAGTTTGTTCCGGACAGGGGGTCAGCCCCAGCATTTT
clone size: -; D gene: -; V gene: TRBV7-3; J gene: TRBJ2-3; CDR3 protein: CASIIWRRGCTDTQYF; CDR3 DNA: TGTGCCAGCATCATATGGAGGAGGGGCTGCACAGATACGCAGTATTTT
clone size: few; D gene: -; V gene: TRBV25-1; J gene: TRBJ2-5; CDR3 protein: CASSAPQQTQYF; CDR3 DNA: TGTGCCAGCAGTGCCCCCCAGCAGACCCAGTACTTC
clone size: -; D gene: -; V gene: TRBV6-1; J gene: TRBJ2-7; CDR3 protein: CASRLQVSYEQYF; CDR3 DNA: TGTGCCAGCAGACTACAGGTTTCCTACGAGCAGTACTTC
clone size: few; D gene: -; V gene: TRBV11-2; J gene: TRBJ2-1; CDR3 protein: CASSFSRGSYNEQFF; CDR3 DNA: TGTGCCAGCAGCTTTAGTCGGGGCTCCTACAATGAGCAGTTCTTC